This passage covers 22 T cell receptor beta chains from one sample sequenced in a study of Graves' ophthalmopathy and Graves' hyperthyroidism. TCR beta CDR3 regions were amplified from RNA transcripts. First-round RT-PCR employed HTBI primers, with a second-round multiplex PCR after it. TCRdb ran MiXCR on the multiplex PCR reads and lists one entry per CDR3 protein. The sample yields about 220,000 distinct CDR3 sequences, around a fifth seen once. Input material: peripheral blood. Source of these receptors: a woman in her forties or fifties with Graves' ophthalmopathy.

This clonotype appeared many times. This chain uses TRBV24-1 with TRBJ2-5; 7 bases fit TRBD1. The CDR3 totals 15 residues. Germline V gene data show CDR1 as KGHDR and CDR2 as SFDVKD. V was clipped by 3 bases and J by 3 bases; unmatched bases: 6. CDR3 nucleotide sequence: TGTGCCACCAGTGATAGAGACAGGGTGGAAGAGACCCAGTACTTC. Its protein is CATSDRDRVEETQYF.

This clonotype was seen many times. V and J are TRBV29-1 and TRBJ2-2, with 7 bases aligning to TRBD2. Losses at the gene ends were 6 bases for V and 5 bases for J; bases not matched to a gene: 6. Germline CDR1 is SQVTM and CDR2 is ANQGSEA. The length of the CDR3 is 13 residues. CDR3: CSVEREGTGELFF. Here the CDR3 DNA reads TGCAGCGTCGAGAGGGAGGGGACCGGGGAGCTGTTTTTT.

This clonotype has a count of ten or more. The J gene is TRBJ1-2, the V gene TRBV7-9; D gene unclear. V shed 5 bases and J shed 7 bases, with 11 bases lying between them. This CDR3 contains 12 residues. The germline gives CDR1 SEHNR, CDR2 FQNEAQ (reference sequence). The CDR3 nucleotides are TGTGCCAGCAGCGCGCTGGGTGGTGGCTACACCTTC. This translates into CASSALGGGYTF.

This clonotype was seen at least ten times. This rearrangement joins TRBV5-1 to TRBJ1-1; D ambiguous. CDR3 length: 13 residues. V was shortened by 0 bases and J by 3 bases, with 6 bases between the two germline ends. CDR1 is SGHRS, CDR2 YFSETQ, per germline. CDR3 loop: CASSLGHDTEAFF. The CDR3 bases are TGCGCCAGCAGCTTGGGGCATGACACTGAAGCTTTCTTT.

The chain recombines TRBV10-1 with TRBJ2-5; 7 bases map to TRBD1. J gave up 6 bases and V 6 bases, and 10 bases lay outside the gene matches. Germline lookup yields CDR1 WNHNN and CDR2 SYGVQD (reference sequence). The CDR3 has 14 amino acids. The CDR3 loop reads CASSPRGGGKTQYF. In DNA, the CDR3 is TGCGCCAGCAGCCCTCGAGGGGGCGGAAAGACCCAGTACTTC.

This clonotype was counted ten times or more. This clone may be a read error of a much larger clone one base away. The CDR3, as DNA: TGTGCCTGGAGTAGGCCTATGTCCTACGAGCGGTACTTC. Its protein is CAWSRPMSYERYF. The chain joins TRBV30 to TRBJ2-7; D is undetermined. Per the germline V gene, CDR1 is GTSNPN and CDR2 is SVGIG (reference sequence). CDR3 length equals 13 residues.

Many counts were recorded for this clonotype. This rearrangement joins TRBV10-3 to TRBJ2-7; possible D gene TRBD2, 5 bases. Trimming removed 2 bases at V and 3 bases at J, with 14 bases between. The V gene's germline CDR1 is ENHRY and CDR2 SYGVKD. This CDR3 comprises 15 residues. The CDR3 sequence is CAISEPLEGVYEQYF. In DNA form, the CDR3 reads TGTGCCATCAGTGAGCCACTCGAGGGTGTCTACGAGCAGTACTTC.

This clonotype was recorded at least ten times. The rearrangement uses TRBV30 and TRBJ1-1, with D hard to call. The CDR3 consists of 13 residues. Germline V gene data show CDR1 as GTSNPN and CDR2 as SVGIG (reference sequence). With 2 bases removed from V and 1 base from J, the gap between germline ends came to 8 bases. Here the CDR3 reads CAWSISENTEAFF. The DNA of the CDR3 is TGTGCCTGGAGTATTAGTGAGAACACTGAAGCTTTCTTT.

This clonotype was picked up many times. J is TRBJ1-5 and V is TRBV7-8; weak D call: TRBD1 (5 bases). CDR1 is SGHVS, CDR2 FQNEAQ, per germline. The CDR3 runs to 14 residues. V lost 3 bases, J lost 0 bases, and 6 bases lay in between. CDR3 in DNA: TGTGCCAGCAGCTTCAGGGATAGCAATCAGCCCCAGCATTTT. Its translation is CASSFRDSNQPQHF.

The rearrangement uses TRBV11-1 and TRBJ2-2; a weak D match, TRBD2 (5 bases). The V gene's germline CDR1 is SGHAT and CDR2 FQDESV (reference sequence). The CDR3 sequence is 18 residues long. Trimming took 3 bases from V and 0 from J, leaving 17 bases between them. CDR3 amino acids: CASSFRAGRPTNTGELFF. In DNA form, the CDR3 reads TGTGCCAGCAGCTTCCGGGCGGGCCGGCCAACGAACACCGGGGAGCTGTTTTTT.

For this clonotype: This may be a read error: a much more frequent sequence differs by one nucleotide. The chain has TRBV20-1 and TRBJ2-7, with D perhaps TRBD2 (6 bases). Germline loops: CDR1 DFQATT, CDR2 SNEGSKA (reference sequence). The CDR3 totals 13 residues. The CDR3: CIARPDSGYEQYF. The CDR3 DNA sequence: TGCATTGCTAGACCCGATAGCGGCTACGAGCAGTACTTC.

This clonotype occurred once. This chain links TRBV7-2 with TRBJ1-2; the D is unclear. V shed 2 bases and J shed 1 base, with 11 bases lying between them. The CDR3 loop spans 15 amino acids. Germline assignment: CDR1 SGHTA and CDR2 FQGNSA. The CDR3 is CASSLMGRLNYGYTF. The CDR3 DNA is TGTGCCAGCAGCTTAATGGGCAGACTTAACTATGGCTACACCTTC.

CDR3 in amino acids: CSARSAVVDLPAEAFF. DNA of the CDR3: TGCAGTGCTAGATCCGCGGTCGTAGATTTGCCGGCTGAAGCTTTCTTT. The V call is TRBV20-1, the J call TRBJ1-1; D is ambiguous. Germline V lookup: CDR1 DFQATT, CDR2 SNEGSKA (reference sequence). The CDR3 is made up of 16 amino acids. Trimming left V 2 bases short and J 6 bases short, with 22 bases between.

In its sample, this clonotype was seen many times. The chain joins TRBV11-2 to TRBJ1-1; 9 nucleotides match TRBD1. Germline CDR1 reads SGHAT; CDR2 reads FQNNGV. The CDR3 has 15 amino acids. The trim removed 3 bases at V and 3 bases at J, leaving 5 bases unmatched. For the CDR3, the DNA is TGTGCCAGCAGCTTGCTGACAGGGGGATACACTGAAGCTTTCTTT. Translating gives CASSLLTGGYTEAFF.

This clonotype appeared many times. V and J are TRBV11-2 and TRBJ1-1; 10 bases are shared with TRBD1. V lost 4 bases, J lost 4 bases, and 6 bases stayed unmatched. CDR3 length equals 15 residues. The germline gives CDR1 SGHAT, CDR2 FQNNGV. CDR3 bases: TGTGCCAGCAGCTCCTTGACAGGGGGCTTCACTGAAGCTTTCTTT. It is translated as CASSSLTGGFTEAFF.

Ten or more counts support this clonotype. The chain combines TRBV27 with TRBJ1-5; no definite D call. Trimming removed 6 bases at V and 0 bases at J, with 9 bases between. Germline-derived CDR1 and CDR2 are MNHEY and SMNVEV (reference sequence). The CDR3 is made up of 14 amino acids. The CDR3 spells CASSYTYSNQPQHF. The CDR3 region has the DNA TGTGCCAGCAGCTACACTTATAGCAATCAGCCCCAGCATTTT.

The sample holds many counts of this clonotype. The rearrangement joins TRBV20-1 to TRBJ2-5; perhaps TRBD2 as D (6 bases). Germline CDR1 is DFQATT and CDR2 is SNEGSKA (reference sequence). Trimming removed 8 bases at V and 5 bases at J, with 9 bases between. The CDR3 sequence is 10 residues long. CDR3 amino acids: CSPREETQYF. In DNA, the CDR3 is TGCAGTCCACGGGAGGAGACCCAGTACTTC.

The V and J genes are TRBV12-3 or TRBV12-4 and TRBJ2-5, with D perhaps TRBD2 (5 bases). The V and J ends lost 2 bases and 2 bases respectively, with 12 bases between them. The CDR3 loop spans 15 amino acids. CDR3 residues: CASSLIVSAQETQYF. CDR3 in DNA: TGTGCCAGCAGTTTAATTGTTAGCGCTCAAGAGACCCAGTACTTC.

This clonotype was detected ten times or more. This chain joins TRBV19 and TRBJ1-1; 7 positions match TRBD1. The CDR3 contains 16 residues. J gave up 2 bases and V 5 bases, and 11 bases lay outside the gene matches. CDR1 is LNHDA, CDR2 SQIVND, per germline (reference sequence). CDR3 protein: CASSLQQGRENTEAFF. In DNA, the CDR3 is TGTGCCAGTAGTTTACAACAGGGGCGAGAAAACACTGAAGCTTTCTTT. The full variable domain, its missing parts supplied by reference TRBV19 and TRBJ1-1, is DGGITQSPKYLFRKEGQNVTLSCEQNLNHDAMYWYRQDPGQGLRLIYYSQIVNDFQKGDIAEGYSVSREKKESFPLTVTSAQKNPTAFYLCASSLQQGRENTEAFFGQGTRLTVV.

J is TRBJ2-7 and V is TRBV6-5; D might be TRBD1 (5 bases). This CDR3 spans 14 amino acids. Looked up from germline, CDR1 is MNHEY and CDR2 is SVGAGI. V was cut by 0 bases and J by 6 bases, with 12 bases left in between. The CDR3 sequence: CASSYSSTGTEQYF. As DNA, the CDR3 is TGTGCCAGCAGTTACTCGAGCACAGGTACCGAGCAGTACTTC.

This clonotype was found many times. J is TRBJ1-5 and V is TRBV6-2 or TRBV6-3; D unresolved. CDR1 and CDR2 from the germline V gene are MNHEY and SVGEGT. This CDR3 has 14 amino acids. V gave up 9 bases and J gave up 2 bases, with 14 bases separating them. The chain's CDR3 is CASGPPPGNQPQHF. The CDR3 DNA reads TGTGCCAGTGGGCCCCCGCCGGGCAATCAGCCCCAGCATTTT.

This clonotype was recorded at least ten times. The chain links TRBV28 to TRBJ1-2; 8 positions agree with TRBD1. From germline, CDR1 is MDHEN and CDR2 SYDVKM. The CDR3 has 14 amino acids. Trimming took 7 bases from V and 3 from J; bases not matched to a gene: 7. The CDR3 nucleotides read TGTGCCAGCACCCCAGCAGGGGGCTACTATGGCTACACCTTC. Residues: CASTPAGGYYGYTF.